This TCR beta chain was sequenced during a study of T cell clonality in common variable immunodeficiency. Measured with immunoSEQ multiplex PCR; TCRdb has only the in-frame clones, and not every one. This sample includes nearly 20,000 clones with no singletons; its ten biggest clones take up 2.5%. The germline gives CDR1 KGHSH, CDR2 LQKENI. V lost 2 bases to trimming and J lost 2 bases; unmatched junction nucleotides: 9. There are 17 residues in the CDR3. Study-wide results and caveats: Reportedly, TCR beta sequences from common variable immunodeficiency showed fewer deletions and N-nucleotide insertions.

This clone occurred many times. The target antigen is unknown. The CDR3 extends 3 residues past the end of the read, so its final part is completed from the germline J gene. CVID meant reduced serum IgG, IgA and/or IgM plus specific antibody deficiency. Aged roughly 9 to 70 years, CVID subjects averaged approximately 36 years old. This chain uses TRBV18 with TRBJ1-3; 7 bases are shared with TRBD1. The TCR comes from a human donor with common variable immunodeficiency. Input material: peripheral blood mononuclear cells. The CDR3 is CASSPISQGGPGNTIYF. CDR3 bases read: TGTGCCAGCTCACCAATTTCGCAGGGGGGACCTGGAAACACC.